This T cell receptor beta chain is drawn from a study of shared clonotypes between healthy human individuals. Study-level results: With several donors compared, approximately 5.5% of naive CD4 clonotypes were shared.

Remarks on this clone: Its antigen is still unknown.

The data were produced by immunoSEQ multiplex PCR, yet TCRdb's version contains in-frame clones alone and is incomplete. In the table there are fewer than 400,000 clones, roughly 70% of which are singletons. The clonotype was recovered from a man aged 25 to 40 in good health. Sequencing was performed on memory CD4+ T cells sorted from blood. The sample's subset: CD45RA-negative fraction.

CDR3 in amino acids: CASSQGQGVEQYF. The CDR3 DNA is TGTGCCAGCTCACAGGGACAGGGGGTCGAGCAGTACTTC. This chain uses TRBV18 with TRBJ2-7; 11 bases line up with TRBD1. CDR1 is KGHSH and CDR2 is LQKENI in the germline V gene. CDR3 size: 13 residues. V trimming: 4 bases; J trimming: 6 bases; junction bases outside the gene matches: 2.